This TCR beta chain was sequenced during a study of T cells in Graves' hyperthyroidism and ophthalmopathy. This clonotype has a handful of counts. At one end the junction does not follow the germline gene, possibly because of a read error. Amplification of TCR beta CDR3 regions was performed using RNA transcripts as template. Researchers ran a first-round RT-PCR on the TCR CDR3 using the HTBI primer set. TCRdb ran MiXCR on the multiplex PCR reads and lists one entry per CDR3 protein. The sample contains 490,000 or so distinct CDR3 sequences, over 35% of which appear only once. Germline V gene data show CDR1 as MNHNS and CDR2 as SASEGT. This CDR3 spans 16 amino acids.

This sequence originates from an adult woman with Graves' disease, either hyperthyroidism or ophthalmopathy (not recorded which). The genes are TRBV6-1 and TRBJ1-2; 9 bases map to TRBD1. Sequencing was done on a sample of peripheral blood or thyroid tissue (not recorded which). CDR3 in amino acids: CASSVRPAGTGSGYTF. The CDR3 DNA reads as TGTGCCAGCAGTGTCAGACCCGCCGGGACAGGGAGCGGCTACACCTTT.